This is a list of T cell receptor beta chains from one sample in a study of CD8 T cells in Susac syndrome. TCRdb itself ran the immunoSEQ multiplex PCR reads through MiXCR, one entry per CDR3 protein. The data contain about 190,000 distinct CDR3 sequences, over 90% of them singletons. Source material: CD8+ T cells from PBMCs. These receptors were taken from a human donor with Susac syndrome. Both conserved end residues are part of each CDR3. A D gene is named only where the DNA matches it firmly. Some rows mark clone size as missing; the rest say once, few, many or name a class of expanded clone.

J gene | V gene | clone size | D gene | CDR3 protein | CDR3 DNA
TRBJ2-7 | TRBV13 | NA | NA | CASSPGRLHREQYF | TGTGCCAGCAGCCCCGGAAGACTCCACCGCGAGCAGTACTTC
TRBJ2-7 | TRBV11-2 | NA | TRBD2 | CASSLVGTSGGTPSYEQYF | TGTGCCAGCAGCTTAGTCGGGACTAGCGGGGGGACTCCCTCCTACGAGCAGTACTTC
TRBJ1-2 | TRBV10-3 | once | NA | CAISLVGGDYTF | TGTGCCATCAGCCTGGTCGGGGGCGACTACACCTTC
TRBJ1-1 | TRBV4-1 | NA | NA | CASSQVRWTKGTEAFF | TGCGCCAGCAGCCAAGTTCGTTGGACCAAGGGTACTGAAGCTTTCTTT
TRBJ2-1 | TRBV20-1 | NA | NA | CSATKADKSYNEQFF | TGCAGTGCGACTAAGGCGGACAAGTCCTACAATGAGCAGTTCTTC
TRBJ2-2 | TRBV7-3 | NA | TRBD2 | CASSLITSGSTGELFF | TGTGCCAGCAGCTTAATTACTAGCGGGTCAACCGGGGAGCTGTTTTTT
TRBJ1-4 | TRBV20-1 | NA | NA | CSGGGVGEKLFF | TGCAGTGGCGGCGGGGTGGGGGAAAAACTGTTTTTT
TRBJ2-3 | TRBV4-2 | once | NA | CASSQRTWRDPSTDTQYF | TGTGCCAGCAGCCAACGAACGTGGAGGGACCCTAGCACAGATACGCAGTATTTT
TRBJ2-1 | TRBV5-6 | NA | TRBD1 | CASSVGQGGNEQFF | TGTGCCAGCAGCGTAGGACAGGGGGGCAATGAGCAGTTCTTC
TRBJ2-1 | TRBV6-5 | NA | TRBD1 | CASSSQGESYNEQFF | TGTGCCAGCAGTTCACAGGGGGAATCCTACAATGAGCAGTTCTTC
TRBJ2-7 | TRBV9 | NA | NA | CASSVAETYEQYF | TGTGCCAGCAGCGTGGCAGAGACCTACGAGCAGTACTTC
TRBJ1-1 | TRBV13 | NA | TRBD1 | CASSADRVSTEAFF | TGTGCCAGCAGCGCGGACAGGGTAAGCACTGAAGCTTTCTTT
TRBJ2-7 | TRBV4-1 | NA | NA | CASSQERFWYF | TGCGCCAGCAGCCAAGAACGTTTTTGGTACTTC
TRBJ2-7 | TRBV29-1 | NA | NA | CSVVKEGFLYEQYF | TGCAGCGTCGTCAAGGAGGGGTTTTTGTACGAGCAGTACTTC
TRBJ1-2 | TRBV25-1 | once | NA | CASSSAEGPYGYTF | TGTGCCAGCAGTTCTGCCGAGGGACCGTATGGCTACACCTTC
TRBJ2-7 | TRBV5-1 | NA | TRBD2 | CASSVGTSGSSIYEQYF | TGCGCCAGCAGCGTAGGGACTAGCGGGAGTTCGATCTACGAGCAGTACTTC
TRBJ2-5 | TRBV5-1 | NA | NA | CASKTSQETQYF | TGCGCCAGCAAGACATCCCAAGAGACCCAGTACTTC